The T cell receptor beta chain described here comes from a study of T cells in Graves' hyperthyroidism and ophthalmopathy. Patients affected by ophthalmopathy presented a Clinical Activity Score of at least 3, a NOSPECS grade of at least 4, and disease duration below 3 months. Clinical symptoms, serum thyroxine and TRAb, thyroid ultrasound and orbital computed tomography were used for the diagnoses. RNA transcripts gave rise to amplified TCR beta CDR3 regions. With the HTBI primer set, the TCR CDR3 went through a first round of RT-PCR. TCRdb processed the multiplex PCR reads anew with MiXCR; each CDR3 protein has one entry. The sample holds hundreds of thousands of distinct CDR3 sequences, nearly 15% seen once. A remark on this clonotype: Its target is not known.

CDR1 and CDR2 (germline): DFQATT, SNEGSKA (reference sequence). V was clipped by 3 bases and J by 4 bases; unmatched bases: 2. CDR3 length equals 13 residues. General study results and limits: Blood also held most thyroid clonotypes expanded beyond 0.001. The model made its ophthalmopathy prediction, and onset followed a median about 6.8 months later.

The receptor was derived from a woman aged 55-70 years with Graves' ophthalmopathy. The sequencing sample was made of blood. The chain links TRBV20-1 to TRBJ2-3; TRBD1 matches 9 bases. The CDR3 bases are TGCAGTGCTAGGACAGGGGGAGCAGATACGCAGTATTTT. Translating it yields CSARTGGADTQYF.